These 18 T cell receptor beta chains were sequenced from one sample in a study of T cells in Graves' hyperthyroidism and ophthalmopathy. RNA transcripts served as the template for amplifying TCR beta CDR3 regions. First-round RT-PCR of the TCR CDR3 relied on the HTBI primer set. TCRdb fed the multiplex PCR reads into MiXCR, producing one record per CDR3 protein. The sample comprises over 400,000 distinct CDR3 sequences, roughly 22% of which are singletons, and approximately 49% rests with the top ten. Sequencing used blood. The receptors shown here come from a woman in her seventies with Graves' ophthalmopathy.

The sample holds a few counts of this clonotype. V and J are TRBV4-1 and TRBJ2-1, with 11 bases lining up with TRBD2. This CDR3 comprises 16 residues. The V gene's germline CDR1 is MGHRA and CDR2 YSYEKL. V lost 2 bases, J lost 4 bases, and 4 bases stayed unmatched. The DNA of the CDR3 is TGCGCCAGCAGCCAATCGGGACTAGCGGTTTACAATGAGCAGTTCTTC. Protein: CASSQSGLAVYNEQFF.

The chain recombines TRBV27 with TRBJ2-7; 13 nucleotides line up with TRBD2. J was trimmed by 3 bases and V by 4 bases; bases with no gene match: 3. Germline CDR1 MNHEY, CDR2 SMNVEV (reference sequence). CDR3 length: 15 amino acids. The DNA of the CDR3 is TGTGCCAGCAGTTCGGGACTAGCGGGGTTCTACGAGCAGTACTTC. It is translated as CASSSGLAGFYEQYF.

This clonotype was observed at least ten times. V is TRBV28 and J is TRBJ2-2; perhaps TRBD1 as D (6 bases). The CDR3 has 14 residues. Per the germline V gene, CDR1 is MDHEN and CDR2 is SYDVKM. V dropped 8 bases and J dropped 0 bases, with 10 bases sitting between them. This chain's CDR3 is CASQGQTNTGELFF. The CDR3 bases are TGTGCCAGCCAGGGGCAGACGAACACCGGGGAGCTGTTTTTT. Full variable domain (remainder filled in from reference TRBV28 and TRBJ2-2): DVKVTQSSRYLVKRTGEKVFLECVQDMDHENMFWYRQDPGLGLRLIYFSYDVKMKEKGDIPEGYSVSREKKERFSLILESASTNQTSMYLCASQGQTNTGELFFGEGSRLTVL.

This clonotype has only a few counts. This chain uses TRBV6-1 with TRBJ1-1; the D gene is possibly TRBD1 (6 bases). The CDR3 covers 14 residues. V was cut by 6 bases and J by 7 bases, with 18 bases left in between. Germline V gene lookup returns CDR1 MNHNS and CDR2 SASEGT. CDR3 loop: CASRRAGAQREAFF. In nucleotides, the CDR3 is TGTGCCAGCAGGAGGGCGGGGGCACAGCGTGAAGCTTTCTTT.

The gene calls are TRBV7-3 and TRBJ2-5; D ambiguous. Per the germline V gene, CDR1 is SGHTA and CDR2 is FQGTGA. CDR3 length equals 13 residues. Trimming took off 4 bases at V and 7 bases at J, with 13 bases between the two ends. In DNA form, the CDR3 reads TGTGCCAGCAGCTCAAGCCCCGTGGGGACCCAGTACTTC. It is translated as CASSSSPVGTQYF.

This clonotype was picked up a small number of times. The chain couples TRBV5-1 to TRBJ1-2; no definite D call. In germline, CDR1 is SGHRS, CDR2 YFSETQ. This CDR3 has 13 amino acids. V was clipped by 3 bases and J by 2 bases, with 8 bases between them. CDR3 in amino acids: CASSSTMNYGYTF. CDR3 in DNA: TGCGCCAGCAGCTCGACTATGAACTATGGCTACACCTTC.

This clonotype was observed a handful of times. The chain uses TRBV5-6 and TRBJ1-2, with D possibly matching TRBD1 (6 bases). Per germline, CDR1 SGHDT and CDR2 YYEEEE. Deletions cut 4 bases from V and 0 bases from J, with 10 bases between. This CDR3 region has 14 residues. In nucleotides, the CDR3 is TGTGCCAGCAGCCAGGGGTCATCTAACTATGGCTACACCTTC. Amino acids: CASSQGSSNYGYTF.

This clonotype appeared many times. CDR3 region: CASLPGGGIYGYTF. The CDR3 DNA is TGTGCCAGCCTTCCTGGGGGGGGTATCTATGGCTACACCTTC. The chain carries TRBV2 and TRBJ1-2; perhaps TRBD1 as D (5 bases). Deletions cut 8 bases from V and 4 bases from J, with 17 bases between. Germline assignment: CDR1 SNHLY and CDR2 FYNNEI. CDR3 length: 14 residues.

The chain employs TRBV7-3 and TRBJ2-3; D ambiguous. CDR1 SGHTA and CDR2 FQGTGA come from the germline V gene. Trimming left V 5 bases short and J 0 bases short, with 12 bases between. The CDR3 is 15 residues long. The CDR3 region has the DNA TGTGCCAGCAGCCTTCTTTCGACTAGCACAGATACGCAGTATTTT. Protein sequence: CASSLLSTSTDTQYF.

This clonotype appeared many times. The chain employs TRBV19 and TRBJ2-7, with 8 bases fitting TRBD2. V shed 3 bases and J 6 bases; nucleotides not matched to a gene: 4. There are 13 residues in the CDR3. CDR1 and CDR2 from the germline V gene are LNHDA and SQIVND (reference sequence). The CDR3 sequence is CASSISGSSEQYF. The CDR3 DNA reads as TGTGCCAGTAGTATCAGCGGGAGTAGCGAGCAGTACTTC.

The rearrangement links TRBV14 to TRBJ1-4; TRBD1 agrees at 9 bases. CDR3 length: 16 residues. V was clipped by 3 bases and J by 2 bases; unmatched bases: 4. From germline, CDR1 is SGHDN and CDR2 FVKESK. The CDR3 reads CASSHRQGGTNEKLFF. The CDR3 DNA sequence: TGTGCCAGCAGCCACAGACAGGGGGGCACTAATGAAAAACTGTTTTTT.

The J gene is TRBJ2-7, the V gene TRBV30; 7 bases are shared with TRBD1. V shed 3 bases and J 6 bases; nucleotides not matched to a gene: 5. The germline V gene encodes CDR1 GTSNPN and CDR2 SVGIG (reference sequence). The CDR3 spans 12 residues. The DNA for the CDR3 is TGTGCCTGGAGCCCGACAGGGATCGAGCAGTACTTC. Translated: CAWSPTGIEQYF.

This clonotype was seen more than once but under ten times. The chain couples TRBV7-2 to TRBJ2-7, with TRBD2 matching 7 bases. V was clipped by 5 bases and J by 2 bases; unmatched bases: 9. The length of the CDR3 is 15 residues. Germline CDR1 is SGHTA and CDR2 is FQGNSA. CDR3 region: CASSPRTAGPYEQYF. CDR3 nucleotides: TGTGCCAGCAGCCCCCGTACAGCGGGACCCTACGAGCAGTACTTC.

This clonotype was detected many times. V and J are TRBV28 and TRBJ2-2; D perhaps matches TRBD1 (6 bases). The CDR3 sequence is 14 residues long. Germline V gene data show CDR1 as MDHEN and CDR2 as SYDVKM. V was shortened by 7 bases and J by 6 bases, with 15 bases between the two germline ends. CDR3 bases: TGTGCCAGCAAGAAGGCAGGGGACGCCGGGGAGCTGTTTTTT. Translation: CASKKAGDAGELFF.

This clonotype was counted at least ten times. This chain links TRBV11-2 with TRBJ1-2; D is unclear. In germline, CDR1 is SGHAT, CDR2 FQNNGV. The V end lost 0 bases, the J end lost 1 base, and 15 bases lay between the germline ends. This CDR3 has 17 amino acids. The CDR3: CASSLDGLGSFNYGYTF. The CDR3 DNA sequence: TGTGCCAGCAGCTTAGATGGGTTGGGCAGCTTTAACTATGGCTACACCTTC.

V and J are TRBV7-8 and TRBJ2-1; 14 bases fit TRBD2. This CDR3 is built from 17 residues. Unmatched junction bases numbered 12, after V lost 5 bases and J lost 9 bases. The germline V gene has CDR1 SGHVS and CDR2 FQNEAQ. Here the CDR3 reads CASSPKSGTSGSGEQFF. The CDR3 nucleotides are TGTGCCAGCAGCCCCAAATCCGGGACTAGCGGGAGCGGTGAGCAGTTCTTC.

The V call is TRBV30, the J call TRBJ2-1; 13 bases match TRBD2. Germline loops: CDR1 GTSNPN, CDR2 SVGIG (reference sequence). Germline trimming cut 3 bases from V and 14 bases from J; bases unmatched to any gene: 16. This CDR3 has 16 amino acids. The CDR3 is CAWSRGLGTSGVWEFF. DNA of the CDR3: TGTGCCTGGAGCCGGGGGCTTGGGACTAGCGGGGTGTGGGAGTTCTTC. Using reference TRBV30 and TRBJ2-1 for the parts outside the CDR3, the full variable domain is SQTIHQWPATLVQPVGSPLSLECTVEGTSNPNLYWYRQAAGRGLQLLFYSVGIGQISSEVPQNLSASRPQDRQFILSSKKLLLSDSGFYLCAWSRGLGTSGVWEFFGPGTRLTVL.

The rearrangement joins TRBV3-1 to TRBJ1-1, with a weak D call TRBD1 (6 bases). CDR1 and CDR2 from the germline V gene are LGHDT and YNNKEL (reference sequence). The CDR3 is made up of 14 amino acids. With 4 bases removed from V and 5 bases from J, the gap between germline ends came to 14 bases. In DNA form, the CDR3 reads TGTGCCAGCAGCCTAAATTCCAGGGGAACTGAAGCTTTCTTT. This encodes CASSLNSRGTEAFF.